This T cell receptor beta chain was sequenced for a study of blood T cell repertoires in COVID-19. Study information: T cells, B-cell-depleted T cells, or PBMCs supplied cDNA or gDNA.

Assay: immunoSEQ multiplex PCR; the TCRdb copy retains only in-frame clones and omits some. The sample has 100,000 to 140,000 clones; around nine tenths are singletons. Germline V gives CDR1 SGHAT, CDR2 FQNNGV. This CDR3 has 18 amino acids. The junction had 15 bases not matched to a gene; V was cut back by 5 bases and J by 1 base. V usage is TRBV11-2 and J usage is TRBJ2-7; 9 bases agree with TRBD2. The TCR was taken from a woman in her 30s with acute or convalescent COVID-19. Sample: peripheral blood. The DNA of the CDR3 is TGTGCCAGCAGCCCCGGGACTAGCCATATAATTCGATCCTACGAGCAGTACTTC. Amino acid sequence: CASSPGTSHIIRSYEQYF.